Below, 13 T cell receptor beta chains from the same sample are listed, as sequenced in a study of identical twins. TCRdb reanalysed the 5' RACE reads using MiXCR and keeps one entry per CDR3 protein. The sample consists of 500,000 or so distinct CDR3 sequences, more than 13% of them appearing once. These data were also reused for a study on yellow fever vaccine responses in identical twins.

Sequencing was done on a sample of CD4+ T cells sorted from blood. All receptors come from a woman aged 18-35 years in good health.

CDR3 region: CASSYSGLAGDTQYF. The CDR3, as DNA: TGTGCCAGCAGTTACTCGGGACTAGCGGGAGATACGCAGTATTTT. The rearrangement uses TRBV6-2 or TRBV6-3 and TRBJ2-3; TRBD2 agrees at 12 bases. Germline V CDR1 and CDR2: MNHEY, SVGEGT. This CDR3 region has 15 residues. V lost 0 bases, J lost 5 bases, and 0 bases stayed unmatched.

This chain links TRBV24-1 with TRBJ2-1, with TRBD1 matching 9 bases. This CDR3 is 14 amino acids long. J was trimmed by 9 bases and V by 3 bases; bases with no gene match: 5. CDR1 KGHDR and CDR2 SFDVKD come from the germline V gene. The CDR3 nucleotides are TGTGCCACCAGTGATACCCCGACAGGGGGTGAGCAGTTCTTC. Its translation is CATSDTPTGGEQFF.

This rearrangement joins TRBV20-1 to TRBJ2-3; 7 bases align to TRBD2. The V gene's germline CDR1 is DFQATT and CDR2 SNEGSKA (reference sequence). V lost 6 bases to trimming and J lost 0 bases; unmatched junction nucleotides: 15. The CDR3 runs 17 residues. For the CDR3, the DNA is TGCAGTGCCCCTCGAACCTTGAGCGGGACTAGCACAGATACGCAGTATTTT. Residues: CSAPRTLSGTSTDTQYF.

The sample holds a few counts of this clonotype. The rearrangement links TRBV6-1 to TRBJ2-7, with no clear D. Trimming removed 6 bases at V and 3 bases at J, with 12 bases between. CDR1 MNHNS and CDR2 SASEGT come from the germline V gene. The CDR3 extends over 13 amino acids. CDR3 sequence (DNA): TGTGCCAGCAGACCTGACTCCTACTACGAGCAGTACTTC. As protein: CASRPDSYYEQYF.

This clonotype was seen a handful of times. The V gene is TRBV9, the J gene TRBJ2-5; 9 bases align to TRBD2. CDR1 is SGDLS, CDR2 YYNGEE, per germline. CDR3 size: 16 residues. J gave up 5 bases and V 0 bases, and 8 bases lay outside the gene matches. Written as DNA, the CDR3 is TGTGCCAGCAGCGTAGATGGGATGAGCGGGGGGGAGACCCAGTACTTC. It is translated as CASSVDGMSGGETQYF.

The chain links TRBV3-1 to TRBJ1-2; D is possibly TRBD1 (5 bases). V lost 1 base to trimming and J lost 3 bases, with 12 bases between them. CDR3 length: 15 amino acids. The V gene's germline CDR1 is LGHDT and CDR2 YNNKEL (reference sequence). The chain's CDR3 is CASSQVKGIDYGYTF. The CDR3 DNA reads TGTGCCAGCAGCCAAGTCAAGGGGATCGACTATGGCTACACCTTC.

The table lists this clonotype with many counts. The chain uses TRBV10-3 and TRBJ2-2, with 12 bases that match TRBD1. J was trimmed by 6 bases and V by 2 bases; bases with no gene match: 4. Germline-derived CDR1 and CDR2 are ENHRY and SYGVKD. The CDR3 contains 16 residues. CDR3 region: CAISEPGQGAPGELFF. Written as DNA, the CDR3 is TGTGCCATCAGTGAGCCGGGACAGGGGGCCCCCGGGGAGCTGTTTTTT.

This clonotype was seen only a few times. The chain is built from TRBV20-1 and TRBJ2-3; no clear D. The V and J ends lost 3 bases and 4 bases respectively, with 5 bases between them. The CDR3 consists of 11 residues. Germline CDR1 and CDR2: DFQATT and SNEGSKA (reference sequence). CDR3 nucleotides: TGCAGTGCTAGTTACCCAGATACGCAGTATTTT. It yields the protein CSASYPDTQYF.

This rearrangement joins TRBV7-8 to TRBJ2-7, with 12 positions matching TRBD1. The junction had 10 bases not matched to a gene; V was cut back by 3 bases and J by 4 bases. Germline V CDR1 and CDR2: SGHVS, FQNEAQ. The CDR3 spans 17 residues. The CDR3, as DNA: TGTGCCAGCAGCTTCGGGACAGGGGGCGTTAGGAGGTACGAGCAGTACTTC. Its translation: CASSFGTGGVRRYEQYF.

Only a few counts were recorded for this clonotype. The chain has TRBV12-3 or TRBV12-4 and TRBJ1-1, with D perhaps matching TRBD1 (5 bases). The CDR3 consists of 14 residues. Trimming pared 8 bases from V and 1 base from J, leaving 14 bases between. CDR3 nucleotide sequence: TGTGCCAGCCGGACCGGGACCCAGAACACTGAAGCTTTCTTT. It yields the protein CASRTGTQNTEAFF.

The chain couples TRBV7-2 to TRBJ2-1; TRBD2 is a possible D gene (5 bases). The CDR3 covers 15 residues. V was trimmed by 5 bases and J by 8 bases, leaving 19 bases between them. Per germline, CDR1 SGHTA and CDR2 FQGNSA. CDR3 DNA: TGTGCCAGCAGCAACTATAATTCACAGAGGGATGAGCAGTTCTTC. It yields the protein CASSNYNSQRDEQFF.

Only a few counts were recorded for this clonotype. The chain recombines TRBV10-3 with TRBJ2-1; possibly TRBD2 for D (5 bases). CDR3 length: 12 residues. Germline-derived CDR1 and CDR2 are ENHRY and SYGVKD. V was trimmed by 7 bases and J by 7 bases, leaving 11 bases between them. The CDR3 DNA reads TGTGCCATCATGGCCGGGGAAAATGAGCAGTTCTTC. Translation: CAIMAGENEQFF.

The chain recombines TRBV7-2 with TRBJ2-3; the match to TRBD2 covers 7 bases. The germline V gene has CDR1 SGHTA and CDR2 FQGNSA. The CDR3 spans 18 residues. V was clipped by 0 bases and J by 8 bases; unmatched bases: 17. In nucleotides, the CDR3 is TGTGCCAGCAGCTTAGCGCCAACGAAGGGACTACTCGTTGGTACGCAGTATTTT. It specifies CASSLAPTKGLLVGTQYF.